The 18 T cell receptor beta chains given below trace back to one sample, sequenced in a study of somatic mutations in cytotoxic T cells in rheumatoid arthritis. Profiling relied on immunoSEQ multiplex PCR, and the TCRdb table lists in-frame clones only, not all of them. The sample carries 25,000 to 30,000 clones, 82% recorded once. The sequenced sample consisted of CD8+ T cells sorted from blood. The receptors were gathered from a man in his forties or fifties in good health.

This clone was detected only a few times. The CDR3 coding sequence is TGTGCCAGCAGTCCAAGACTAGCGGGAGACTACAATGAGCAGTTCTTC. Protein sequence: CASSPRLAGDYNEQFF. The chain has TRBV7-9 and TRBJ2-1; 12 bases map to TRBD2. J was trimmed by 3 bases and V by 6 bases; bases with no gene match: 6. Germline lookup yields CDR1 SEHNR and CDR2 FQNEAQ (reference sequence). CDR3 length: 16 residues.

This chain links TRBV11-3 with TRBJ2-5; 10 positions agree with TRBD2. CDR1 is SGHNT and CDR2 is YENEEA in the germline V gene. V shed 5 bases, J shed 0 bases, and the junction held 6 bases outside the gene matches. This CDR3 is built from 16 residues. The CDR3 is CASSRLAGAYQETQYF. The CDR3, as DNA: TGTGCCAGCAGCCGCCTAGCGGGAGCGTACCAAGAGACCCAGTACTTC.

V is TRBV7-6 and J is TRBJ2-1, with D uncertain. V was cut by 5 bases and J by 4 bases, with 15 bases left in between. The CDR3 runs 15 residues. From germline, CDR1 is SGHVS and CDR2 FNYEAQ. CDR3 sequence: CASSPLGYTYNEQFF. Here the CDR3 DNA reads TGTGCCAGCAGCCCGCTCGGGTACACGTACAATGAGCAGTTCTTC.

This rearrangement joins TRBV7-6 to TRBJ1-1, with a possible D match to TRBD1 (5 bases). There are 14 residues in the CDR3. Looked up from germline, CDR1 is SGHVS and CDR2 is FNYEAQ. The ends were cut back, 0 bases at V and 3 bases at J, with 8 bases in the middle. CDR3 bases: TGTGCCAGCAGCTTAGCCGGGACTCACACTGAAGCTTTCTTT. Translated: CASSLAGTHTEAFF.

CDR3 amino acids: CAITEGGLSYEQYF. The CDR3 DNA sequence: TGTGCCATCACCGAAGGGGGGCTCTCCTACGAGCAGTACTTC. The chain uses TRBV10-3 and TRBJ2-7, with D perhaps matching TRBD1 or TRBD2 (6 bases each). The CDR3 is 14 residues long. With 7 bases removed from V and 0 bases from J, the gap between germline ends came to 13 bases. Looked up from germline, CDR1 is ENHRY and CDR2 is SYGVKD.

V usage is TRBV27 and J usage is TRBJ2-1, with a weak D call TRBD2 (5 bases). This CDR3 contains 13 residues. Germline values: CDR1 MNHEY, CDR2 SMNVEV (reference sequence). Trimming cost V 0 bases and J 5 bases, with 5 bases left between them. The CDR3 spells CASSLSRDNEQFF. In DNA, the CDR3 is TGTGCCAGCAGTTTATCGAGGGACAATGAGCAGTTCTTC.

Within the sample, this clone is medium-sized (0.01 to 0.1%). Different DNA sequences within this sample yield the same CDR3. The chain uses TRBV27 and TRBJ1-2; 10 bases map to TRBD1. This CDR3 is built from 15 residues. J was trimmed by 4 bases and V by 5 bases; bases with no gene match: 7. Germline V lookup: CDR1 MNHEY, CDR2 SMNVEV (reference sequence). Here the CDR3 reads CASSPPGQGFYGYTF. DNA of the CDR3: TGTGCCAGCAGTCCACCGGGACAGGGGTTCTATGGCTACACCTTC.

The V call is TRBV7-9, the J call TRBJ2-2, with a tentative D call TRBD1 (6 bases). The germline V gene has CDR1 SEHNR and CDR2 FQNEAQ (reference sequence). The V and J ends lost 3 bases and 3 bases respectively, with 11 bases between them. CDR3 length: 15 amino acids. CDR3: CASSFAGVDTGELFF. CDR3 coding DNA: TGTGCCAGCAGCTTCGCAGGGGTTGACACCGGGGAGCTGTTTTTT.

By share, this clone counts as medium-sized. V and J are TRBV14 and TRBJ2-2; unclear D gene. V lost 5 bases and J 1 base, leaving 5 bases between the germline ends. CDR1 and CDR2 (germline): SGHDN, FVKESK. The CDR3 extends over 13 amino acids. This chain's CDR3 is CASSLGNTGELFF. The CDR3 DNA is TGTGCCAGCAGCTTAGGGAACACCGGGGAGCTGTTTTTT.

The table lists this clone with a count of one. V usage is TRBV15 and J usage is TRBJ2-3; D is perhaps TRBD1 (5 bases). The CDR3 runs to 14 residues. Trimming took off 1 base at V and 1 base at J, with 6 bases between the two ends. Germline V gene sequence: CDR1 LNHNV, CDR2 YYDKDF (reference sequence). The CDR3: CATSRVRGTDTQYF. In nucleotides, the CDR3 is TGTGCCACCAGCAGAGTCAGGGGCACAGATACGCAGTATTTT.

With regard to this clone: At one end, the junction sequence differs from germline, possibly due to a read error. This rearrangement joins TRBV4-1 to TRBJ2-1, with D perhaps TRBD2 (6 bases). This CDR3 has 12 amino acids. Germline assignment: CDR1 MGHRA and CDR2 YSYEKL. In nucleotides, the CDR3 is TGCGCCAGCAGCCACGGCGGGACTTATGGCGTCTTC. This translates into CASSHGGTYGVF.

The CDR3 DNA sequence: TGTGCCAGCAGCTTAGAAGCGGGAGGCTACAATGAGCAGTTCTTC. Translated, it gives CASSLEAGGYNEQFF. The V call is TRBV7-9, the J call TRBJ2-1; 9 nucleotides agree with TRBD2. The V segment lost 1 base and the J segment 3 bases; nucleotides outside the gene matches: 1. From germline, CDR1 is SEHNR and CDR2 FQNEAQ (reference sequence). CDR3 size: 15 residues.

The chain uses TRBV14 and TRBJ1-2; the D gene is possibly TRBD1 (6 bases). The CDR3 loop spans 13 amino acids. V was shortened by 1 base and J by 5 bases, with 8 bases between the two germline ends. Germline CDR1 is SGHDN and CDR2 is FVKESK. As DNA, the CDR3 is TGTGCCAGCAGCCAAGTCCAGGGGTATGGCTACACCTTC. Protein sequence: CASSQVQGYGYTF.

This clone was detected only once. V gene TRBV27 combines with J gene TRBJ2-5; the match to TRBD2 covers 9 bases. Germline V lookup: CDR1 MNHEY, CDR2 SMNVEV (reference sequence). With 2 bases clipped from V and 0 bases from J, the junction kept 4 bases outside the gene matches. The CDR3 sequence is 16 residues long. The chain's CDR3 is CASSLIPSGNQETQYF. Here the CDR3 DNA reads TGTGCCAGCAGTTTAATCCCTAGCGGGAACCAAGAGACCCAGTACTTC.

The rearrangement joins TRBV27 to TRBJ2-7; D is possibly TRBD2 (5 bases). CDR3 length equals 15 residues. Trimming stripped 6 bases from V and 0 bases from J, with 15 bases between. Germline values: CDR1 MNHEY, CDR2 SMNVEV (reference sequence). The CDR3 spells CASRNERLSSYEQYF. The CDR3 coding sequence is TGTGCCAGCAGAAACGAGCGGCTGAGCTCCTACGAGCAGTACTTC.

The V call is TRBV7-9, the J call TRBJ2-5; 11 bases fit TRBD2. Gene TRBJ2-7 matches the end of the DNA better, so the J call may be wrong. The V gene's germline CDR1 is SEHNR and CDR2 FQNEAQ (reference sequence). This CDR3 has 16 residues. CDR3: CASSATLAGGAYEQYF. The CDR3 DNA is TGTGCCAGCAGCGCTACCCTAGCGGGAGGCGCCTACGAGCAGTACTTC.

In this sample, this clone turned up once. Here the CDR3 reads CASSQDWGTGQETQYF. In DNA form, the CDR3 reads TGTGCCAGCAGCCAAGATTGGGGGACAGGCCAAGAGACCCAGTACTTC. This chain uses TRBV4-2 with TRBJ2-5; 8 bases agree with TRBD1. Germline V lookup: CDR1 LGHNA, CDR2 YNFKEQ. Germline trimming cut 0 bases from V and 1 base from J; bases unmatched to any gene: 4. The CDR3 is 16 amino acids.

The CDR3 coding sequence is TGTGCCAGCAGCTTAGTACAGTACACTGAAGCTTTCTTT. Translated: CASSLVQYTEAFF. The chain employs TRBV7-8 and TRBJ1-1; D gene ambiguous. V gave up 1 base and J gave up 3 bases, with 6 bases separating them. The CDR3 spans 13 residues. Germline CDR1 SGHVS, CDR2 FQNEAQ.